These 16 T cell receptor beta chains were sequenced from one sample in a study of blood T cells in healthy people across ages. PCR was performed a second time for about 7 to 12 cycles using a sample-barcoded 5' primer and a J-beta primer mix. TCRdb called the 5' RACE reads again in MiXCR, with one record for every CDR3 protein. The sample shows 1.5 million to 2 million distinct CDR3 sequences, roughly 43% of them seen only once. The specimen sequenced was blood. The origin of the receptors is a human donor in good health.

Points on this clonotype: Possible read error: a much larger clone is one base away. This sequence joins TRBV13 and TRBJ2-1, with D unclear. Germline assignment: CDR1 PRHDT and CDR2 FYEKMQ (reference sequence). This CDR3 has 12 residues. With 4 bases removed from V and 5 bases from J, the gap between germline ends came to 6 bases. The CDR3 protein is CASSSADNEQFF. The CDR3 region has the DNA TGTGCCAGCAGCTCGGCCGACAATGAGCAGTTCTTC.

The chain links TRBV20-1 to TRBJ1-1; no reliable D call. The V gene's germline CDR1 is DFQATT and CDR2 SNEGSKA (reference sequence). Trimming shortened V by 5 bases and J by 4 bases, and 8 bases separated the two germline ends. The CDR3 is made up of 11 amino acids. The chain's CDR3 is CSAPRATEAFF. The CDR3 nucleotides read TGCAGTGCTCCAAGGGCCACTGAAGCTTTCTTT.

This sequence joins TRBV12-3 or TRBV12-4 and TRBJ2-1; either TRBD1 or TRBD2 may supply D (6 bases each). With 3 bases removed from V and 4 bases from J, the gap between germline ends came to 13 bases. The length of the CDR3 is 15 residues. As DNA, the CDR3 is TGTGCCAGCAGTTTGATAGCGGACAGTTACAATGAGCAGTTCTTC. Its protein is CASSLIADSYNEQFF.

V usage is TRBV12-3 or TRBV12-4 and J usage is TRBJ1-2, with 8 bases that match TRBD1. This CDR3 is 13 amino acids long. V was clipped by 6 bases and J by 7 bases; unmatched bases: 7. The CDR3, as DNA: TGTGCCAGCAGCCGGGGACAGGTCGGTGGCTACACCTTC. Residues: CASSRGQVGGYTF.

The V call is TRBV5-1, the J call TRBJ2-3; D is unclear. CDR1 is SGHRS and CDR2 is YFSETQ in the germline V gene. The CDR3 runs to 15 residues. V lost 0 bases and J 3 bases, leaving 11 bases between the germline ends. CDR3 bases: TGCGCCAGCAGCTTGGGTCAACTTGGGACAGATACGCAGTATTTT. Amino acids: CASSLGQLGTDTQYF.

This clonotype has a handful of counts. The genes are TRBV7-3 and TRBJ2-1, with D tentatively TRBD2 (6 bases). Per the germline V gene, CDR1 is SGHTA and CDR2 is FQGTGA. The CDR3 length is 17 residues. The germline V and J ends were trimmed by 2 bases and 8 bases, with 22 bases remaining between them. CDR3 DNA: TGTGCCAGCAGCTTATCCGGGACTGCTAGGGGCAGCGATGAGCAGTTCTTC. Amino acids: CASSLSGTARGSDEQFF.

In this sample, this clonotype turned up a few times. The CDR3 DNA reads TGTGCCAGCAGTGAAGGATTGTCCAATGAGCAGTTCTTC. This translates into CASSEGLSNEQFF. The rearrangement uses TRBV6-1 and TRBJ2-1; D uncertain. V was shortened by 1 base and J by 6 bases, with 7 bases between the two germline ends. Germline V gives CDR1 MNHNS, CDR2 SASEGT. The CDR3 covers 13 residues.

This rearrangement joins TRBV5-1 to TRBJ2-1, with D maybe TRBD1 (6 bases). This CDR3 contains 12 residues. With 3 bases removed from V and 10 bases from J, the gap between germline ends came to 11 bases. CDR1 is SGHRS, CDR2 YFSETQ, per germline. The CDR3 protein is CASSSDSQEQFF. DNA for the CDR3: TGCGCCAGCAGCTCGGACAGTCAGGAGCAGTTCTTC.

This clonotype was seen only a few times. V gene TRBV6-5 combines with J gene TRBJ2-7; D is unclear. Trimming cost V 2 bases and J 0 bases, with 11 bases left between them. CDR1 is MNHEY, CDR2 SVGAGI, per germline. CDR3 length: 15 amino acids. CDR3 sequence: CASSYARPRSYEQYF. The CDR3 region has the DNA TGTGCCAGCAGTTACGCCCGCCCCCGCTCCTACGAGCAGTACTTC.

The genes are TRBV5-1 and TRBJ1-4; TRBD1 matches at 7 bases. Germline CDR1 reads SGHRS; CDR2 reads YFSETQ. V was pared by 2 bases and J by 5 bases, with 6 bases of the junction left unmatched. CDR3 length equals 15 residues. In DNA, the CDR3 is TGCGCCAGCAGCTTCATGTACAGGGGAAATGAAAAACTGTTTTTT. Translated, it gives CASSFMYRGNEKLFF.

V gene TRBV20-1 combines with J gene TRBJ1-2; 10 bases line up with TRBD1. After removal of 5 bases from V and 7 bases from J, the junction contained 4 bases not matched to a gene. CDR3 size: 12 residues. CDR1 is DFQATT and CDR2 is SNEGSKA in the germline V gene (reference sequence). CDR3 coding DNA: TGCAGTGCTGGGGACAGGGGCGGTGGCTACACCTTC. This sequence encodes CSAGDRGGGYTF.

The rearrangement uses TRBV5-1 and TRBJ2-3; D gene uncertain. There are 15 residues in the CDR3. Germline V gene sequence: CDR1 SGHRS, CDR2 YFSETQ. Deletions cut 0 bases from V and 1 base from J, with 9 bases between. The CDR3 sequence is CASSLAMMGTDTQYF. The DNA for the CDR3 is TGCGCCAGCAGCTTGGCCATGATGGGCACAGATACGCAGTATTTT.

This rearrangement joins TRBV28 to TRBJ2-7; D gene uncertain. V shed 5 bases and J shed 2 bases, with 13 bases lying between them. CDR3 length: 14 residues. Germline V CDR1 and CDR2: MDHEN, SYDVKM. CDR3 DNA sequence: TGTGCCAGCAGTCCCCTATCCTATGCCTACGAGCAGTACTTC. Translation gives CASSPLSYAYEQYF.

The chain recombines TRBV4-3 with TRBJ1-1, with no clear D. Germline CDR1 reads LGHNA; CDR2 reads YSLEER. Trimming took off 0 bases at V and 2 bases at J, with 13 bases between the two ends. The CDR3 consists of 16 residues. The CDR3 nucleotides are TGCGCCAGCAGCCAAGACGGACTGGTGTTTAACACTGAAGCTTTCTTT. Its translation is CASSQDGLVFNTEAFF.

The rearrangement joins TRBV7-2 to TRBJ1-4; 10 bases fit TRBD1. Germline trimming cut 5 bases from V and 8 bases from J; bases unmatched to any gene: 8. This CDR3 spans 15 amino acids. In germline, CDR1 is SGHTA, CDR2 FQGNSA. CDR3 bases: TGTGCCAGCAGCCCACCGGGACAGGGGCAAGAAAAACTGTTTTTT. Amino acid sequence: CASSPPGQGQEKLFF.

This rearrangement joins TRBV7-2 to TRBJ1-4; D uncertain. The germline V gene has CDR1 SGHTA and CDR2 FQGNSA. There are 17 residues in the CDR3. V lost 4 bases to trimming and J lost 3 bases, with 18 bases between them. The CDR3 DNA reads TGTGCCAGCAGCTCCCTACCCCTTCAGGTGGCTAATGAAAAACTGTTTTTT. Translating it yields CASSSLPLQVANEKLFF.